This T cell receptor (beta chain) appears in the sequencing data of a study of cytomegalovirus exposure and HLA in healthy donors. This clone was seen more than once but under ten times. Germline CDR1 SQVTM, CDR2 ANQGSEA. V was shortened by 6 bases and J by 3 bases, with 23 bases between the two germline ends. The CDR3 length is 17 residues. Amplification used 60 Vbeta primers and 13 Jbeta primers. Sequencing used immunoSEQ multiplex PCR; TCRdb keeps in-frame clones, though not all of them. The sample consists of about 130,000 clones, roughly 84% of them appearing once. The gene calls are TRBV29-1 and TRBJ2-2; D might be TRBD1 (6 bases). The clonotype was recovered from a boy between 10 and 17 years old in good health and CMV-seronegative. Sequenced input: PBMCs. The CDR3 loop reads CSVIPAGERRYTGELFF. DNA for the CDR3: TGCAGCGTAATACCGGCAGGGGAAAGGAGGTACACCGGGGAGCTGTTTTTT.